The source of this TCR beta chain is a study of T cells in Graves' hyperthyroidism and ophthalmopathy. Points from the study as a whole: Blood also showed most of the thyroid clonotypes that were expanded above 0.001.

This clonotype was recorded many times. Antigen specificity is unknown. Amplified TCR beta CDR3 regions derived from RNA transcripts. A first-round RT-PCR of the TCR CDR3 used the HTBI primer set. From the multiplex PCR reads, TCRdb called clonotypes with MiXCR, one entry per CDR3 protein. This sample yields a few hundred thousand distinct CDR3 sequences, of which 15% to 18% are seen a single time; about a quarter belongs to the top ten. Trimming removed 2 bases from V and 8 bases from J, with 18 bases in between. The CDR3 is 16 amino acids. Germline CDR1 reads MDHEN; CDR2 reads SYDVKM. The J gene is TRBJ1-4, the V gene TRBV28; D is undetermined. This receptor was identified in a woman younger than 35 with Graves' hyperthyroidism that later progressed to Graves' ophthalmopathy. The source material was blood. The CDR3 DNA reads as TGTGCCAGCAGTTTAGGAGCTCGACTGTCGGACGAAAAACTGTTTTTT. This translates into CASSLGARLSDEKLFF.